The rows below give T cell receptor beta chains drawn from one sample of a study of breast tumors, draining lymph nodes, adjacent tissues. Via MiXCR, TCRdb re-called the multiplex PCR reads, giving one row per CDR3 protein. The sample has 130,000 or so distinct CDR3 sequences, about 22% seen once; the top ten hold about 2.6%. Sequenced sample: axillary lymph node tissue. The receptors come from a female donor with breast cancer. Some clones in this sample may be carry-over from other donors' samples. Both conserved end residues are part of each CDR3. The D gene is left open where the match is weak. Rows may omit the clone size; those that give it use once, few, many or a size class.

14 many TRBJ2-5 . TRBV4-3 CASSPGTFGETQYF TGCGCCAGCAGCCCTGGGACTTTCGGGGAGACCCAGTACTTC
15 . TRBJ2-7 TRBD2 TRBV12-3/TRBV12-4 CASRLAGAKVNEQYF TGTGCCAGCAGACTAGCGGGAGCGAAGGTCAACGAGCAGTACTTC
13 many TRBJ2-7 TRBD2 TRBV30 CACPGLAGSEQYF TGTGCCTGTCCGGGACTAGCGGGATCCGAGCAGTACTTC
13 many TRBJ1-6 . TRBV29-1 CSVRQAANSPLHF TGCAGCGTAAGACAAGCAGCTAATTCACCCCTCCACTTT
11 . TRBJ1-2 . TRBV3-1 CASGQSYGYTF TGTGCCAGCGGACAGTCCTATGGCTACACCTTC
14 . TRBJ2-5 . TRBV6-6 CANSRAELQGTQYF TGTGCCAACAGCCGGGCAGAACTCCAAGGGACCCAGTACTTC
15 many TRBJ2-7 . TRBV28 CASSPTAISSYEQYF TGTGCCAGCAGCCCAACAGCTATAAGCTCCTACGAGCAGTACTTC
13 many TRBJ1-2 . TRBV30 CAWSGQGANGYTF TGTGCCTGGAGTGGGCAAGGGGCGAATGGCTACACCTTC
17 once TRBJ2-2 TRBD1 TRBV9 CASSDRSGTGNSGELFF TGTGCCAGCAGCGACCGCTCCGGGACAGGGAATTCCGGTGAGCTGTTTTTT
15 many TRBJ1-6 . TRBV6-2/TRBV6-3 CASRTGGAYNSPLHF TGTGCCAGCAGAACAGGAGGAGCCTATAATTCACCCCTCCACTTT
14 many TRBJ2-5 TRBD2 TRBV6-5 CASSEGGWQETQYF TGTGCCAGCAGCGAGGGAGGGTGGCAAGAGACCCAGTACTTC
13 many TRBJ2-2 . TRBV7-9 CASSLKVTGELFF TGTGCCAGCAGCTTAAAGGTGACCGGGGAGCTGTTTTTT
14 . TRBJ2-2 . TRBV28 CASSFGDPAGELFF TGTGCCAGCAGTTTTGGGGATCCAGCCGGGGAGCTGTTTTTT
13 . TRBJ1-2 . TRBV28 CASSSGAARGYTF TGTGCCAGCAGTTCCGGGGCTGCCCGTGGCTACACCTTC
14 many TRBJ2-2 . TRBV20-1 CSASSLGDTGELFF TGCAGTGCTAGTTCTTTAGGGGACACCGGGGAGCTGTTTTTT
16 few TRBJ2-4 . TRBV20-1 CSARDRRALAKNIQYF TGCAGTGCTAGAGATCGTCGGGCCCTAGCCAAAAACATTCAGTACTTC
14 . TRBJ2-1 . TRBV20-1 CSARGAGGHNEQFF TGCAGTGCTAGAGGCGCCGGCGGTCACAATGAGCAGTTCTTC
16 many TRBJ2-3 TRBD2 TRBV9 CASSVGGGGRAGTQYF TGTGCCAGCAGCGTTGGAGGGGGCGGGAGGGCCGGGACGCAGTATTTT
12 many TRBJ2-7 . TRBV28 CASSPAVGSRYF TGTGCCAGCAGTCCAGCCGTGGGGAGTAGGTACTTC
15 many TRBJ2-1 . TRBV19 CASSPTGGLSNEQFF TGTGCCAGTAGTCCAACGGGCGGACTGAGCAATGAGCAGTTCTTC
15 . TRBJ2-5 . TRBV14 CASSQKTGLWEAQYF TGTGCCAGCAGCCAAAAAACAGGGTTATGGGAGGCCCAGTACTTC
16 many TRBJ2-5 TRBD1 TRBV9 CASSVATMTGHETQYF TGTGCCAGCAGCGTAGCTACTATGACAGGGCACGAGACCCAGTACTTC
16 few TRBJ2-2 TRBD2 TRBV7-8 CASSPSGGGVTGELFF TGTGCCAGCAGCCCGAGCGGGGGTGGAGTGACCGGGGAGCTGTTTTTT
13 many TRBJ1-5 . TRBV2 CASTPTGNQPQHF TGTGCCAGCACCCCGACGGGAAATCAGCCCCAGCATTTT
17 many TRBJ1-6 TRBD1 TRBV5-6 CASSGLDRGDYNSPLHF TGTGCCAGCAGCGGACTAGACAGGGGAGATTATAATTCACCCCTCCACTTT
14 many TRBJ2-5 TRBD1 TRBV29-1 CSVSTTGGAETQYF TGCAGCGTTTCCACGACAGGGGGCGCGGAGACCCAGTACTTC
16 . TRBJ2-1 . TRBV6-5 CASSYGRQTRPGEQFF TGTGCCAGCAGTTACGGTAGGCAGACAAGGCCGGGTGAGCAGTTCTTC
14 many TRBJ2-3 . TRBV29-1 CSVEWAGMTDTQYF TGCAGCGTCGAATGGGCGGGGATGACAGATACGCAGTATTTT
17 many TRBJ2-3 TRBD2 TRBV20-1 CSASTSGRADDLNTQYF TGCAGTGCTTCGACTAGCGGGAGGGCCGATGATTTGAATACGCAGTATTTT
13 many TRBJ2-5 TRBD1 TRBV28 CASSGQGRETQYF TGTGCCAGCAGCGGACAGGGGAGAGAGACCCAGTACTTC
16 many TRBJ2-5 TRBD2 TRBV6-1 CASYGPSGRVWETQYF TGTGCCAGCTACGGGCCTAGCGGGAGGGTGTGGGAGACCCAGTACTTC
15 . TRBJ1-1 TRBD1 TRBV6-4 CASSERPGQGTEAFF TGTGCCAGCAGTGAACGTCCAGGACAGGGCACTGAAGCTTTCTTT
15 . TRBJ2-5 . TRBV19 CASSSRDIDFETQYF TGTGCCAGTAGCTCCCGGGACATAGACTTTGAGACCCAGTACTTC
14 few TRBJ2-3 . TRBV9 CASSSPSGADTQYF TGTGCCAGCAGCTCACCATCGGGAGCAGATACGCAGTATTTT
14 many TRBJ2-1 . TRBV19 CASSRTHSYNEQFF TGTGCCAGTAGTAGAACCCACTCCTACAATGAGCAGTTCTTC
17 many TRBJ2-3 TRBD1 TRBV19 CASTPLRDRVYADTQYF TGTGCCAGTACCCCTCTGCGGGACAGGGTTTACGCAGATACGCAGTATTTT
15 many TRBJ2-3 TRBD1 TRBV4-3 CASSQDRTGTDTQYF TGCGCCAGCAGCCAAGATCGGACAGGGACCGATACGCAGTATTTT
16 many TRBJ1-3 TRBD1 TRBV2 CASMVEGALPGNTIYF TGTGCCAGCATGGTAGAGGGGGCCCTTCCCGGAAACACCATATATTTT
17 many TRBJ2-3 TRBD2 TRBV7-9 CASSPSTSGVVSDTQYF TGTGCCAGCAGCCCGTCGACTAGCGGGGTTGTGTCAGATACGCAGTATTTT